The subject of this entry is one T cell receptor beta chain. This CDR3 comprises 14 residues. From germline, CDR1 is SGDLS and CDR2 YYNGEE. The V gene lost 1 base and the J gene lost 7 bases, with 14 bases spanning the gap. MiXCR, applied by TCRdb to the 5' RACE reads, yields one record per CDR3 protein. Seen here are about 580,000 distinct CDR3 sequences, 17% observed once, and the top ten hold about 18%. These data are taken from a study of T cells after yellow fever vaccination. This receptor was obtained from a man younger than 35 who received the YFV17D yellow fever vaccine. The sample was PBMCs, taken 4 to 6 days after the first yellow fever vaccination. This chain connects TRBV9 to TRBJ1-2; D not certain. DNA for the CDR3: TGTGCCAGCAGCGTAAGGTCCGGAGTTACTGGCTACACCTTC. This sequence encodes CASSVRSGVTGYTF.